The entry below describes one T cell receptor beta chain. The entry originates in a study of blood T cell repertoires in COVID-19. Study in general: Researchers got acute and convalescent COVID-19 samples from the United States, Italy and Spain.

Germline V lookup: CDR1 SEHNR, CDR2 FQNEAQ (reference sequence). The CDR3 spans 12 residues. Trimming cost V 5 bases and J 14 bases; bases outside gene matches: 8. As handled by the study authors: Amplification with reference gene primers provided the estimates of nucleated cell counts. The table came from immunoSEQ multiplex PCR; TCRdb's copy has only in-frame clones and leaves some out. Clonal size and the V and J genes are those of that table, whereas D and trimming came from the DNA. Found here are roughly 200,000 clones, around 80% of them singletons; the top ten hold around 2.8%. The specimen was peripheral blood. V gene TRBV7-9 combines with J gene TRBJ1-2, with TRBD1 matching over 10 bases. This clonotype was obtained from a woman over 75 with active or convalescent COVID-19. The CDR3 DNA is TGTGCCAGCAGCAAGGGACAGGGGCCACCTACCTTC. The encoded protein is CASSKGQGPPTF.